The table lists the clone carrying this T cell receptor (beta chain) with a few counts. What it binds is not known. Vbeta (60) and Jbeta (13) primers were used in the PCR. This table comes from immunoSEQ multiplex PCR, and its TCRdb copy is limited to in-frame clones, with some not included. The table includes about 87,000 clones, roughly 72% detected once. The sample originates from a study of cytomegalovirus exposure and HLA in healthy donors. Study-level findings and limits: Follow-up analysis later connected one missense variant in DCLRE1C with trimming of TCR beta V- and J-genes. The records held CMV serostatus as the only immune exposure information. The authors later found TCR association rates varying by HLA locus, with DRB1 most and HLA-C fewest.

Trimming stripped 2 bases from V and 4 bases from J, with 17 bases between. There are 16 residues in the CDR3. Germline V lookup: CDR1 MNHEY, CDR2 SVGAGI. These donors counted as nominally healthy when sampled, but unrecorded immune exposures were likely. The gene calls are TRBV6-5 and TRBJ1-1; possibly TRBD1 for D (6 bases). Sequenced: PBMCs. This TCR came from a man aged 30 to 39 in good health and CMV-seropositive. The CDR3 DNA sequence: TGTGCCAGCAGTTACCTATCGGCAGGGGCGAGCACTGAAGCTTTCTTT. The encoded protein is CASSYLSAGASTEAFF.